This T cell receptor beta chain was retrieved from a study of blood T cell repertoires in COVID-19. Overall study: The United States, Italy and Spain supplied acute and convalescent COVID-19 samples.

Original data processing: Counts of nucleated cells, estimated from reference gene primer amplification, were obtained. Sequencing used immunoSEQ multiplex PCR; TCRdb keeps in-frame clones, though not all of them. V and J calls and clone size are given by that table; D and trimming were obtained from the DNA. The table lists fewer than 70,000 clones, about 90% of them singletons. This CDR3 is built from 16 residues. Germline loops: CDR1 MNHNY, CDR2 SVGAGI (reference sequence). Trimming left V 6 bases short and J 7 bases short, with 22 bases between. This clonotype originated in a man aged 60-69 years with active or convalescent COVID-19. The sequenced material came from peripheral blood. The rearrangement links TRBV6-6 to TRBJ2-1; D possibly corresponds to TRBD2 (5 bases). The CDR3 DNA reads TGTGCCAGCAGCTTCCAACAGACCCGAGGGAATAATGAGCAGTTCTTC. Its protein product is CASSFQQTRGNNEQFF.